A selection of T cell receptor beta chains follows, all from one sample in a study of human T cells and chemical hapten exposure. TCRdb reanalysed the RACE reads using MiXCR and keeps one entry per CDR3 protein. The table has tens of thousands of distinct CDR3 sequences, 11% seen once. The material was whole blood, obtained in connection with sensitization to the hapten diphenylcyclopropenone (DPC). These receptors all come from a woman in her forties or fifties with alopecia areata. Some clones in this sample may be carry-over from other donors' samples. The CDR3 runs from the conserved cysteine through the conserved F or W. Each record gives: clone size, J gene, V gene, CDR3 length, D gene, CDR3 DNA, CDR3 protein. A D gene is named only where the DNA matches it firmly. Clone size is shown for a subset of rows, as once, few, many or a class of expanded clone.

>many|TRBJ2-5|TRBV7-2|13|NA
TGTGCCACCGGGTCTTACTCGGAAGAGACCCAGTACTTC
CATGSYSEETQYF
>NA|TRBJ2-1|TRBV12-3/TRBV12-4|15|NA
TGTGCCAGCAGTTTCCAGCGTAAATCCTCTAATGAGCAGTTCTTC
CASSFQRKSSNEQFF
>NA|TRBJ2-1|TRBV20-1|15|NA
TGCAGTGCTAGTTTCCAGTTCCCCCTCGGTATTGAGCAGTTCTTC
CSASFQFPLGIEQFF
>NA|TRBJ2-7|TRBV27|15|NA
TGTGCCAGCAGTCCTGGGACCCTCGGGGCCTACGAGCAGTACTTC
CASSPGTLGAYEQYF
>many|TRBJ1-5|TRBV24-1|13|TRBD1
TGTGCCACCAGTGGAACAGGGGTACAGCCCCAGCATTTT
CATSGTGVQPQHF
>NA|TRBJ2-7|TRBV7-2|14|TRBD1
TGTGCCAGCAGCTTTTCGAGGGGGCTAGAGGAGCAGTACTTC
CASSFSRGLEEQYF
>NA|TRBJ2-1|TRBV29-1|13|NA
TGCAGCCAAACTCGACTATCCCACAATGAGCAGTTCTTC
CSQTRLSHNEQFF
>NA|TRBJ2-7|TRBV5-8|14|TRBD1
TGTGCCAGCAGCCCTGGGACAGTGATCTACGAGCAGTACTTC
CASSPGTVIYEQYF
>many|TRBJ2-5|TRBV12-3/TRBV12-4|16|NA
TGTGCCAGCAGTCCTTTCGGGCCGGGAATACAAGAGACCCAGTACTTC
CASSPFGPGIQETQYF
>many|TRBJ2-1|TRBV12-3/TRBV12-4|13|NA
TGTGCCAGCAGTTTTTTGGGGAGCAATGAGCAGTTCTTC
CASSFLGSNEQFF
>many|TRBJ1-1|TRBV7-2|14|NA
TGTGCCAGCAGCTTTAGACCCGGCGACACTGAAGCTTTCTTT
CASSFRPGDTEAFF
>few|TRBJ2-7|TRBV9|16|TRBD1
TGTGCCAGCAGCGTACGTCCTGGACAGGGGAATCACGAGCAGTACTTC
CASSVRPGQGNHEQYF
>NA|TRBJ2-3|TRBV20-1|14|NA
TGCAGTGCCCCCCCGCGGCCTCACACAGATACGCAGTATTTT
CSAPPRPHTDTQYF
>NA|TRBJ2-1|TRBV5-1|18|TRBD2
TGCGCCAGCAGCTTGGTGGCTAGCGGGACATCATCCTACAATGAGCAGTTCTTC
CASSLVASGTSSYNEQFF
>few|TRBJ2-3|TRBV20-1|16|TRBD2
TGCAGTGCTAGAGATCCGGCTAGCGGATCCACAGATACGCAGTATTTT
CSARDPASGSTDTQYF
>many|TRBJ2-1|TRBV27|16|TRBD1
TGTGCCAGCAGTTTAAGGGACAGGGACTCCTACAATGAGCAGTTCTTC
CASSLRDRDSYNEQFF
>NA|TRBJ2-5|TRBV20-1|14|NA
TGCAGTGCTCCTTTGATGGGGGCAGTCGAGACCCAGTACTTC
CSAPLMGAVETQYF
>few|TRBJ2-7|TRBV7-6|13|NA
TGTGCCAGCAGCGCTAGCGTATCCTACGAGCAGTACTTC
CASSASVSYEQYF
>NA|TRBJ2-5|TRBV7-7|14|TRBD1
TGTGCTAGCAGCGGGACAGGGGCCTTAGAGACCCAGTACTTC
CASSGTGALETQYF
>NA|TRBJ1-6|TRBV6-2/TRBV6-3|15|NA
TGTGCCAGCAGTTCCAGGACAAGGGATAATTCACCCCTCCACTTT
CASSSRTRDNSPLHF
>many|TRBJ1-2|TRBV6-5|14|TRBD1
TGTGCCAGCAGAAAAAGGACAGGGAACTATGGCTACACCTTC
CASRKRTGNYGYTF
>many|TRBJ2-1|TRBV7-9|23|TRBD2
TGTGCCAGCAGCCCTAATGTGGGTTCCGCCGACAGAACTAGCGGGAGCGTCTACAATGAGCAGTTCTTC
CASSPNVGSADRTSGSVYNEQFF
>once|TRBJ2-5|TRBV7-7|15|TRBD1
TGTGCTAGCAGCTCGGGACAGACCTCCCAAGAGACCCAGTACTTC
CASSSGQTSQETQYF
>many|TRBJ1-1|TRBV3-1|13|NA
TGTGCCAGCAGCCAGAGTGGGGCGGTTGAAGCTTTCTTT
CASSQSGAVEAFF
>many|TRBJ2-2|TRBV7-6|15|TRBD2
TGTGCCAGCAGCTCACGAGCGGGGACCACCGGGGAGCTGTTTTTT
CASSSRAGTTGELFF
>many|TRBJ1-2|TRBV19|16|NA
TGTGCCAGTACTCGGCTCTCGGCTCCAGCGAACTATGGCTACACCTTC
CASTRLSAPANYGYTF
>many|TRBJ2-4|TRBV5-1|14|NA
TGCGCCAGCAGCCCTCGACTAGATGGTAACATTCAGTACTTC
CASSPRLDGNIQYF
>many|TRBJ1-2|TRBV12-5|14|TRBD1
TGTGCTAGTGGTTTTAACTTGGGACAGCGCGGCTACACCTTC
CASGFNLGQRGYTF
>NA|TRBJ1-3|TRBV12-3/TRBV12-4|14|NA
TGTGCCAGCAGCCCTCTAAACTCTGGAAACACCATATATTTT
CASSPLNSGNTIYF
>NA|TRBJ2-5|TRBV6-1|13|TRBD2
TGTGCCAGTCGACTAGCGGGAGGCGAGACCCAGTACTTC
CASRLAGGETQYF
>many|TRBJ2-2|TRBV7-3|14|NA
TGTGCCAGCAGCCCTCAAACCCTTCCCGGGGAGCTGTTTTTT
CASSPQTLPGELFF
>many|TRBJ2-3|TRBV7-9|15|NA
TGTGCCAGCAGAATCACAGGGTCCGGAGGCGATACGCAGTATTTT
CASRITGSGGDTQYF
>few|TRBJ2-1|TRBV15|17|TRBD2
TGTGCCACCAGCAGTTCCAGCGGGAGGGGCTCCTACAATGAGCAGTTCTTC
CATSSSSGRGSYNEQFF
>few|TRBJ2-4|TRBV29-1|13|TRBD2
TGCAGTGCCGGGACTAGCGGGATGAACATTCAGTACTTC
CSAGTSGMNIQYF
>NA|TRBJ2-5|TRBV29-1|13|TRBD1
TGCAGCGGAGAGGGGGCGCGGAAGGAGACCCAGTACTTC
CSGEGARKETQYF
>few|TRBJ2-1|TRBV11-2|17|TRBD2
TGTGCCAGCAGCTTAAACCCTAGCGGTCCTATTAAGGATGAGCAGTTCTTC
CASSLNPSGPIKDEQFF
>NA|TRBJ2-5|TRBV12-3/TRBV12-4|16|TRBD2
TGTGCCAGCAGTTTTCGGACTAGCGGGGCCGGGGGGGCCCAGTACTTC
CASSFRTSGAGGAQYF
>few|TRBJ2-7|TRBV29-1|14|TRBD1
TGCAGCGTTGAAGGTTTTGGGACAGGGCGCGAGCAGTACTTC
CSVEGFGTGREQYF
>NA|TRBJ2-2|TRBV19|15|NA
TGTGCCAGTAGTTTCACCGGCACTAGTTCCGGGGAGCTGTTTTTT
CASSFTGTSSGELFF
>NA|TRBJ2-1|TRBV20-1|15|TRBD2
TGCAGTGCTAGGGGGACTAGCTCGGCCCACAATGAGCAGTTCTTC
CSARGTSSAHNEQFF
>few|TRBJ2-1|TRBV4-2|16|TRBD2
TGTGCCAGCAGCCAAGCCGGGACTAGCGGGAGAAATGAGCAGTTCTTC
CASSQAGTSGRNEQFF
>NA|TRBJ2-7|TRBV4-2|14|NA
TGTGCCAGCAGCCAAGATCTCAACGGATACGAGCAGTACTTC
CASSQDLNGYEQYF
>NA|TRBJ2-1|TRBV29-1|12|TRBD1
TGCAGCGTTGACCCCTCCGGGACAGGGGGGAGCTTC
CSVDPSGTGGSF
>NA|TRBJ2-1|TRBV7-2|14|NA
TGTGCCAGCAGCGCCTCTTTGGCAGGCGGTGAGCAGTTCTTC
CASSASLAGGEQFF
>few|TRBJ1-5|TRBV6-2/TRBV6-3|15|NA
TGTGCCATTGGCTCAGGGGATTATAGCAATCAGCCCCAGCATTTT
CAIGSGDYSNQPQHF
>NA|TRBJ2-4|TRBV4-1|15|NA
TGCGCCAGCAGCCAAGACAACCTAGCCAAAAACATTCAGTACTTC
CASSQDNLAKNIQYF
>NA|TRBJ1-2|TRBV30|17|TRBD1
TGTGCCTGGACAAGGGGACAGGGAGCGCCCGGCGACTATGGCTACACCTTC
CAWTRGQGAPGDYGYTF
>many|TRBJ2-1|TRBV11-2|20|TRBD2
TGTGCCAGCAGCGCCTCGGGACTAGCGGGAGTCGGTCGGGTTCGGAATGAGCAGTTCTTC
CASSASGLAGVGRVRNEQFF
>many|TRBJ2-1|TRBV5-1|16|NA
TGCGCCAGCAGCTTGGTATCTCTCACCACCTACAATGAGCAGTTCTTC
CASSLVSLTTYNEQFF
>NA|TRBJ2-5|TRBV19|19|TRBD2
TGTGCCAGTAGTGAGGGACAGAGAACCTCTCTAGCGGGAGGTGAGACCCAGTACTTC
CASSEGQRTSLAGGETQYF
>NA|TRBJ2-1|TRBV11-2|13|NA
TGTGCCAGCAGCTCGGACCCCGAAGGGAGGCAGTTCTTC
CASSSDPEGRQFF
>many|TRBJ1-2|TRBV5-1|15|TRBD1
TGCGCCAGCAGCTTGGGGACAGGGGGAAACTATGGCTACACCTTC
CASSLGTGGNYGYTF
>few|TRBJ2-1|TRBV7-9|15|TRBD2
TGTGCCAGCAGCTTAGACCTTCTAGCGGACATTGGGCAGTTCTTC
CASSLDLLADIGQFF
>many|TRBJ2-6|TRBV7-8|20|NA
TGTGCCAGCAGCTTAGGCGTTGCTCGAAGAGCCCTCTCTGGGGCCAACGTCCTGACTTTC
CASSLGVARRALSGANVLTF
>many|TRBJ2-5|TRBV11-1|17|NA
TGTGCCAGCAGCTTAGGGCAGGGGAGCAGAAACCAAGAGACCCAGTACTTC
CASSLGQGSRNQETQYF
>many|TRBJ1-1|TRBV5-5|15|NA
TGTGCCAGCAGCCCTACGACATCCTCGAACACTGAAGCTTTCTTT
CASSPTTSSNTEAFF
>many|TRBJ1-4|TRBV7-2|15|TRBD1
TGTGCCAGCAGCCCGAGGACAGGGGCGAATGAAAAACTGTTTTTT
CASSPRTGANEKLFF